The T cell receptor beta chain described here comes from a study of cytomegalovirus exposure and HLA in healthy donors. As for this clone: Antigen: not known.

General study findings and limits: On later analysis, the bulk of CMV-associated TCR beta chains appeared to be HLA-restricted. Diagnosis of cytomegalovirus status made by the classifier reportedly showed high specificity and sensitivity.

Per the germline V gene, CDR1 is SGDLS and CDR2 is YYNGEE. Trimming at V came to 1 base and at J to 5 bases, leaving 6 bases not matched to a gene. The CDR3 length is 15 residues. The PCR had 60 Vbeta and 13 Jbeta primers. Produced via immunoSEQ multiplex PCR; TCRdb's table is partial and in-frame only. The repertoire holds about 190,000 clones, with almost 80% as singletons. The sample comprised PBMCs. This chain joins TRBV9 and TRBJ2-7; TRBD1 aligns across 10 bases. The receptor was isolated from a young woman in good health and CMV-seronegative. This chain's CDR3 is CASSVLGQGNDEQYF. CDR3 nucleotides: TGTGCCAGCAGCGTATTGGGACAGGGGAATGACGAGCAGTACTTC.